The 9 T cell receptor beta chains below come from one sample, sequenced in a study of blood T cells in healthy people across ages. A J-beta primer mix and a sample-barcoded 5' primer were used in a second PCR of about 7 to 12 cycles. TCRdb reprocessed the 5' RACE reads with MiXCR, giving one entry per CDR3 protein. Here the sample spans about 800,000 distinct CDR3 sequences, about 25% being singletons. The same sample was also used in a study of T cells of mothers and their children.

Sequencing was carried out using blood. The source of these receptors is a boy aged 10-17 years in good health.

A few counts support this clonotype. J is TRBJ1-4 and V is TRBV7-9; D remains unclear. Germline assignment: CDR1 SEHNR and CDR2 FQNEAQ (reference sequence). The germline V and J ends were trimmed by 5 bases and 5 bases, with 9 bases remaining between them. This CDR3 spans 13 amino acids. As DNA, the CDR3 is TGTGCCAGCAGCCCGAGAGTAAATGAAAAACTGTTTTTT. Protein product: CASSPRVNEKLFF.

The gene calls are TRBV29-1 and TRBJ2-5; D is ambiguous. The J call is uncertain, as TRBJ2-7 better fits the DNA end. This CDR3 region has 13 residues. CDR1 SQVTM and CDR2 ANQGSEA come from the germline V gene. The CDR3 nucleotides read TGCAGCGTTGCCCCGAGTAGCTCCTACGAGCAGTACTTC. As protein: CSVAPSSSYEQYF.

This chain links TRBV4-1 with TRBJ2-5; maybe TRBD2 (6 bases). The germline gives CDR1 MGHRA, CDR2 YSYEKL. This CDR3 spans 15 amino acids. Trimming took 0 bases from V and 5 from J, leaving 13 bases between them. The CDR3: CASSQDGTSRETQYF. CDR3 sequence (DNA): TGCGCCAGCAGCCAAGATGGAACTAGCCGTGAGACCCAGTACTTC.

This clonotype has ten or more counts. One end of the junction is discordant with germline, which a read error may explain. The V gene is TRBV5-1, the J gene TRBJ2-1, with D perhaps assigned TRBD1 or TRBD2 (5 bases each). Germline CDR1 SGHRS, CDR2 YFSETQ. The CDR3 runs to 12 residues. CDR3 DNA sequence: TGTGCCAGCAGTTTACGGGGCGATGAGCAGTTCTTC. Its translation: CASSLRGDEQFF. The whole variable domain, remainder taken from reference TRBV5-1 and TRBJ2-1, is KAGVTQTPRYLIKTRGQQVTLSCSPISGHRSVSWYQQTPGQGLQFLFEYFSETQRNKGNFPGRFSGRQFSNSRSEMNVSTLELGDSALYLCASSLRGDEQFFGPGTRLTVL.

As to this clonotype: Its ends do not fully match the called genes, so a read error is possible. This rearrangement joins TRBV4-3 to TRBJ1-2; unclear D gene. This CDR3 has 15 residues. Germline CDR1 reads LGHNA; CDR2 reads YSLEER. This CDR3 is CASSQDGRTIYGYTF. CDR3 bases: TGCGCCAGCAGCCAAGATGGCCGGACCATCTATGGCTACACCTTT.

This clonotype came up a few times. The V and J genes are TRBV3-1 and TRBJ1-3; D is unclear. Germline CDR1 and CDR2: LGHDT and YNNKEL (reference sequence). The CDR3 is 15 amino acids. Trimming stripped 1 base from V and 1 base from J, with 8 bases between. The CDR3 protein is CASSQVRGSGNTIYF. DNA of the CDR3: TGTGCCAGCAGCCAAGTCAGAGGGTCTGGAAACACCATATATTTT.

The chain carries TRBV19 and TRBJ2-7; D is uncertain. Per germline, CDR1 LNHDA and CDR2 SQIVND (reference sequence). V was cut by 4 bases and J by 7 bases, with 11 bases left in between. The length of the CDR3 is 12 residues. The CDR3 coding sequence is TGTGCCAGTAGTACACACCCAGGTGAGCAGTACTTC. The encoded protein is CASSTHPGEQYF.

The gene calls are TRBV5-1 and TRBJ2-2; TRBD1 matches 7 bases. This CDR3 region has 18 residues. Germline values: CDR1 SGHRS, CDR2 YFSETQ. The V gene end was trimmed by 4 bases and the J gene end by 0 bases; junction bases not matched to a gene: 12. CDR3 in DNA: TGCGCCAGCAGCCTAAACAGGGGTTCGACGGCGAACACCGGGGAGCTGTTTTTT. Its protein product is CASSLNRGSTANTGELFF.

The V call is TRBV27, the J call TRBJ2-1, with 8 bases aligning to TRBD2. CDR1 and CDR2 (germline): MNHEY, SMNVEV (reference sequence). CDR3 size: 15 residues. Germline trimming cut 5 bases from V and 4 bases from J; bases unmatched to any gene: 7. The CDR3 nucleotides are TGTGCCAGCAGTATCGGGGCTAGCGGGTACAATGAGCAGTTCTTC. It codes for CASSIGASGYNEQFF.